The clone carrying this T cell receptor (beta chain) was seen at least ten times. J was trimmed by 5 bases and V by 6 bases; bases with no gene match: 9. The CDR3 is made up of 15 amino acids. The germline V gene encodes CDR1 LNHDA and CDR2 SQIVND (reference sequence). This entry is derived from a study of blood T cell repertoires in COVID-19. About the research overall: COVID-19 samples collected from the United States, Italy and Spain covered acute and convalescent phases. PBMCs, B-cell-depleted T cells, or T cells were the source of the cDNA or gDNA that made up the material.

Enrolment of Seattle patients took place during active infection, and they were followed longitudinally. The table came from immunoSEQ multiplex PCR; TCRdb's copy has only in-frame clones and leaves some out. The table has tens of thousands of clones, roughly 70% seen once; the top ten hold 3.9%. The chain combines TRBV19 with TRBJ2-7, with TRBD2 matching 11 bases. The sequence came from a man between 65 and 79 years old with COVID-19, enrolled during active disease. Input material: peripheral blood. The CDR3, as DNA: TGTGCCAGTAGAAGTCTAGCGGGAGGACAAAACGAGCAGTACTTC. Protein sequence: CASRSLAGGQNEQYF.